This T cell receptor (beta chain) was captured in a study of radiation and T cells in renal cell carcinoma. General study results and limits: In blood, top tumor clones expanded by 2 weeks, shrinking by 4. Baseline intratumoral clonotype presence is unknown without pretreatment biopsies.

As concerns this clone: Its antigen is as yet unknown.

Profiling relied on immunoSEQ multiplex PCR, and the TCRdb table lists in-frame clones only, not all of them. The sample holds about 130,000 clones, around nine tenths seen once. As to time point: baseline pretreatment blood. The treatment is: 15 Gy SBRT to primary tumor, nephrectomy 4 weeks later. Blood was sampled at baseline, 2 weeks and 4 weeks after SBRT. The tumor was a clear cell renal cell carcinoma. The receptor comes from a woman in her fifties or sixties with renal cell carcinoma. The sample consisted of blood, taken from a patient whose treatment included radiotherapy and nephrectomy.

CDR3: CASSLAIPDSGGTGETQYF. CDR3 nucleotide sequence: TGTGCCAGCAGCTTAGCTATTCCGGATAGCGGGGGAACTGGAGAGACCCAGTACTTC. V is TRBV7-9 and J is TRBJ2-5; 9 bases align to TRBD2. Per the germline V gene, CDR1 is SEHNR and CDR2 is FQNEAQ (reference sequence). The junction had 15 bases not matched to a gene; V was cut back by 0 bases and J by 4 bases. There are 19 residues in the CDR3.